Listed here are 28 T cell receptor beta chains from one sample, sequenced in a study of T cell changes during pregnancy in multiple sclerosis. Assay: immunoSEQ multiplex PCR; the TCRdb copy retains only in-frame clones and omits some. The sample gives over 65,000 clones, about 91% of which show up once; around 1.8% is in the top ten. The source was peripheral blood, collected in the first trimester of pregnancy. The receptor set was obtained from a female donor in good health, enrolled as a control in a pregnancy study.

The chain joins TRBV6-5 to TRBJ1-5; 7 nucleotides align to TRBD1. Trimming took 4 bases from V and 0 from J; bases not matched to a gene: 0. The CDR3 is made up of 14 amino acids. Germline assignment: CDR1 MNHEY and CDR2 SVGAGI. Here the CDR3 DNA reads TGTGCCAGCAGTTGGGACAGTAGCAATCAGCCCCAGCATTTT. Translated, it gives CASSWDSSNQPQHF.

The genes are TRBV7-3 and TRBJ1-5; D ambiguous. V shed 2 bases and J shed 7 bases, with 18 bases lying between them. Germline V CDR1 and CDR2: SGHTA, FQGTGA. The CDR3 runs 16 residues. Here the CDR3 reads CASSLAREQRKQPQHF. CDR3 DNA sequence: TGTGCCAGCAGCTTAGCGAGGGAACAGCGGAAACAGCCCCAGCATTTT.

Remarks on this clone: Other nucleotide sequences in the sample specify the same CDR3. V is TRBV7-6 and J is TRBJ1-5; D gene unclear. Germline lookup yields CDR1 SGHVS and CDR2 FNYEAQ. V dropped 1 base and J dropped 4 bases, with 5 bases sitting between them. CDR3 length: 13 residues. As DNA, the CDR3 is TGTGCCAGCAGCTTAGGGACTAATCAGCCCCAGCATTTT. Its translation is CASSLGTNQPQHF.

The rearrangement uses TRBV6-6 and TRBJ2-3; the match to TRBD1 covers 7 bases. The CDR3 is made up of 16 amino acids. Germline V gene lookup returns CDR1 MNHNY and CDR2 SVGAGI (reference sequence). V was clipped by 7 bases and J by 3 bases; unmatched bases: 13. The DNA of the CDR3 is TGTGCCAGCAAAGGGACAGACAGTATTAAGACAGATACGCAGTATTTT. Encoded protein: CASKGTDSIKTDTQYF.

The chain joins TRBV28 to TRBJ1-1; D is undetermined. The CDR3 is made up of 14 amino acids. V dropped 3 bases and J dropped 6 bases, with 14 bases sitting between them. Germline loops: CDR1 MDHEN, CDR2 SYDVKM. The CDR3 loop is CASSLWQPTSEAFF. The CDR3 region has the DNA TGTGCCAGCAGTTTGTGGCAGCCGACTTCTGAAGCTTTCTTT.

The genes are TRBV7-2 and TRBJ2-7; TRBD2 matches 12 bases. Germline loops: CDR1 SGHTA, CDR2 FQGNSA. With 1 base clipped from V and 5 bases from J, the junction kept 6 bases outside the gene matches. This CDR3 has 16 residues. In DNA, the CDR3 is TGTGCCAGCAGCTTAGGGCCGGGACTAGCGGGCCACGAGCAGTACTTC. It is translated as CASSLGPGLAGHEQYF.

The rearrangement uses TRBV6-5 and TRBJ1-4, with 7 nucleotides matching TRBD1. Germline loops: CDR1 MNHEY, CDR2 SVGAGI. The CDR3 is made up of 13 amino acids. Unmatched junction bases numbered 7, after V lost 0 bases and J lost 15 bases. The CDR3 DNA sequence: TGTGCCAGCAGTTACTCGCGAGGACAGGTGATGTTTTTT. Encoded protein: CASSYSRGQVMFF.

This clone was seen a handful of times. The chain's CDR3 is CASSDNGSPLHF. In DNA, the CDR3 is TGTGCCAGCAGTGATAACGGTTCACCCCTCCACTTT. The chain uses TRBV6-4 and TRBJ1-6; no definite D call. The CDR3 is 12 amino acids. V was pared by 3 bases and J by 9 bases, with 6 bases between. Germline CDR1 reads MRHNA; CDR2 reads SNTAGT.

The chain couples TRBV5-1 to TRBJ1-3; 8 nucleotides align to TRBD1. The CDR3 is made up of 14 amino acids. Germline-derived CDR1 and CDR2 are SGHRS and YFSETQ. Trimming took 3 bases from V and 4 from J; bases not matched to a gene: 3. This chain's CDR3 is CASSWGTGGNTIYF. Here the CDR3 DNA reads TGCGCCAGCAGCTGGGGGACAGGAGGAAACACCATATATTTT.

V usage is TRBV7-2 and J usage is TRBJ2-7; 10 bases are shared with TRBD2. This CDR3 comprises 18 residues. Trimming at V came to 5 bases and at J to 0 bases, leaving 13 bases not matched to a gene. The germline CDR1 and CDR2 sequences are SGHTA and FQGNSA. The CDR3 loop is CASSHQVLSGGTSYEQYF. CDR3 DNA: TGTGCCAGCAGCCACCAAGTCCTTAGCGGGGGGACCTCCTACGAGCAGTACTTC.

The rearrangement uses TRBV13 and TRBJ1-4; D is possibly TRBD1 (5 bases). This CDR3 has 13 amino acids. V lost 8 bases and J lost 5, with 12 bases in between. From germline, CDR1 is PRHDT and CDR2 FYEKMQ (reference sequence). The CDR3, as DNA: TGTGCCAGCTCCCGGGGGACGAATGAAAAACTGTTTTTT. It specifies CASSRGTNEKLFF. The full variable domain, completed using reference TRBV13 and TRBJ1-4, is AAGVIQSPRHLIKEKRETATLKCYPIPRHDTVYWYQQGPGQDPQFLISFYEKMQSDKGSIPDRFSAQQFSDYHSELNMSSLELGDSALYFCASSRGTNEKLFFGSGTQLSVL.

This rearrangement joins TRBV30 to TRBJ2-7; D is perhaps TRBD2 (5 bases). The CDR3 extends over 12 amino acids. The V end lost 2 bases, the J end lost 6 bases, and 11 bases lay between the germline ends. CDR1 and CDR2 (germline): GTSNPN, SVGIG (reference sequence). The CDR3 sequence is CAWSPGRAEQYF. CDR3 DNA: TGTGCCTGGAGTCCCGGGCGGGCCGAGCAGTACTTC.

The chain has TRBV5-1 and TRBJ2-7; D unresolved. There are 13 residues in the CDR3. Trimming left V 0 bases short and J 3 bases short, with 7 bases between. The germline V gene has CDR1 SGHRS and CDR2 YFSETQ. CDR3 DNA sequence: TGCGCCAGCAGCTTGGACGGGTACTACGAGCAGTACTTC. Residues: CASSLDGYYEQYF. Full variable domain (remainder filled in from reference TRBV5-1 and TRBJ2-7): KAGVTQTPRYLIKTRGQQVTLSCSPISGHRSVSWYQQTPGQGLQFLFEYFSETQRNKGNFPGRFSGRQFSNSRSEMNVSTLELGDSALYLCASSLDGYYEQYFGPGTRLTVT.

This chain joins TRBV30 and TRBJ2-7; D is unclear. Germline CDR1 GTSNPN, CDR2 SVGIG (reference sequence). The germline V and J ends were trimmed by 0 bases and 0 bases, with 9 bases remaining between them. This CDR3 is built from 14 residues. The CDR3 loop is CAWSVGPGSYEQYF. The CDR3 region has the DNA TGTGCCTGGAGTGTAGGCCCGGGCTCCTACGAGCAGTACTTC.

The chain links TRBV5-4 to TRBJ2-4, with 8 positions matching TRBD1. The CDR3 covers 16 residues. Germline V gene sequence: CDR1 SGHNT, CDR2 YYREEE (reference sequence). The V gene end was trimmed by 4 bases and the J gene end by 3 bases; junction bases not matched to a gene: 9. CDR3 sequence reads: CASSPFPTGGKNIQYF. The CDR3 DNA reads TGTGCCAGCAGCCCTTTCCCCACAGGGGGCAAAAACATTCAGTACTTC.

This rearrangement joins TRBV6-5 to TRBJ2-2; D gene ambiguous. There are 14 residues in the CDR3. Germline V CDR1 and CDR2: MNHEY, SVGAGI. Trimming removed 4 bases at V and 4 bases at J, with 10 bases between. The DNA of the CDR3 is TGTGCCAGCAGTTCCTCCCATAGCACCGGGGAGCTGTTTTTT. This sequence encodes CASSSSHSTGELFF.

The chain recombines TRBV5-1 with TRBJ1-3; the D is unclear. CDR1 and CDR2 (germline): SGHRS, YFSETQ. The CDR3 loop spans 14 amino acids. V was pared by 4 bases and J by 2 bases, with 10 bases between. The CDR3 loop is CASSPSVAGNTIYF. In nucleotides, the CDR3 is TGCGCCAGCAGCCCTTCGGTAGCTGGAAACACCATATATTTT.

The chain recombines TRBV5-1 with TRBJ2-7; 9 bases agree with TRBD1. CDR1 and CDR2 from the germline V gene are SGHRS and YFSETQ. With V trimmed by 1 base and J by 4 bases, 6 bases remained unmatched. This CDR3 comprises 15 residues. CDR3 in DNA: TGCGCCAGCAGCTTGAGGACAGGGGCCCAATACGAGCAGTACTTC. This codes for CASSLRTGAQYEQYF.

The CDR3 DNA follows: TGTGCCAGCCGACAGGGGGACGGCTACACCTTC. It specifies CASRQGDGYTF. The chain joins TRBV9 to TRBJ1-2; 9 positions agree with TRBD1. J lost 8 bases, V lost 7 bases, and 3 bases had no gene match. This CDR3 has 11 amino acids. Germline CDR1 is SGDLS and CDR2 is YYNGEE. The full variable domain, its missing parts supplied by reference TRBV9 and TRBJ1-2, is DSGVTQTPKHLITATGQRVTLRCSPRSGDLSVYWYQQSLDQGLQFLIQYYNGEERAKGNILERFSAQQFPDLHSELNLSSLELGDSALYFCASRQGDGYTFGSGTRLTVV.

This chain connects TRBV11-2 to TRBJ1-2, with D unclear. The CDR3 extends over 15 amino acids. V was pared by 6 bases and J by 0 bases, with 14 bases between. Germline V gene lookup returns CDR1 SGHAT and CDR2 FQNNGV. This CDR3 is CASSRTPQTNYGYTF. The CDR3 bases are TGTGCCAGCAGTCGTACCCCGCAGACTAACTATGGCTACACCTTC.

The chain recombines TRBV4-3 with TRBJ1-3; TRBD1 agrees at 10 bases. Germline V lookup: CDR1 LGHNA, CDR2 YSLEER. V dropped 3 bases and J dropped 7; count of bases not matched to a gene: 12. The CDR3 contains 17 residues. This CDR3 reads CASSHRPPGQGINTIYF. The DNA for the CDR3 is TGCGCCAGCAGCCACCGACCTCCGGGACAGGGGATCAACACCATATATTTT.

The rearrangement joins TRBV7-3 to TRBJ1-2, with D hard to call. CDR1 and CDR2 (germline): SGHTA, FQGTGA. Deletions cut 1 base from V and 5 bases from J, with 8 bases between. The CDR3 consists of 13 residues. As DNA, the CDR3 is TGTGCCAGCAGCTTAAATCCAGGATATGGCTACACCTTC. Its translation: CASSLNPGYGYTF.

The chain couples TRBV2 to TRBJ2-5; 7 nucleotides match TRBD2. Trimming at V came to 6 bases and at J to 5 bases, leaving 9 bases not matched to a gene. Germline CDR1 and CDR2: SNHLY and FYNNEI. This CDR3 is 14 amino acids long. The CDR3 here is CASRGGGPGETQYF. CDR3 coding DNA: TGTGCCAGCAGAGGCGGGGGACCCGGGGAGACCCAGTACTTC.

V usage is TRBV5-4 and J usage is TRBJ1-3, with D perhaps TRBD1 (6 bases). From germline, CDR1 is SGHNT and CDR2 YYREEE (reference sequence). V lost 2 bases and J lost 0, with 6 bases in between. This CDR3 comprises 14 residues. The CDR3 region is CASSLQGSGNTIYF. As DNA, the CDR3 is TGTGCCAGCAGCTTACAGGGCTCTGGAAACACCATATATTTT.

V gene TRBV9 combines with J gene TRBJ2-1; 8 bases fit TRBD2. The CDR3 is 16 amino acids. Trimming at V came to 0 bases and at J to 5 bases, leaving 7 bases not matched to a gene. Germline assignment: CDR1 SGDLS and CDR2 YYNGEE. The CDR3 coding sequence is TGTGCCAGCAGCGTAGTAGCAGCGGGGGCCCACAATGAGCAGTTCTTC. Encoded protein: CASSVVAAGAHNEQFF.

The chain links TRBV6-6 to TRBJ2-7; tentative D call: TRBD2 (5 bases). Trimming took 0 bases from V and 0 from J, leaving 6 bases between them. The CDR3 has 14 amino acids. In germline, CDR1 is MNHNY, CDR2 SVGAGI (reference sequence). The DNA for the CDR3 is TGTGCCAGCAGTTACTCGGGGAGCTCCTACGAGCAGTACTTC. Protein product: CASSYSGSSYEQYF.

This chain connects TRBV18 to TRBJ1-2; 7 positions agree with TRBD1. The CDR3 spans 13 residues. Looked up from germline, CDR1 is KGHSH and CDR2 is LQKENI. V lost 5 bases to trimming and J lost 3 bases; unmatched junction nucleotides: 3. CDR3 amino acids: CASSNTGDYGYTF. CDR3 nucleotides: TGTGCCAGCTCAAACACAGGGGACTATGGCTACACCTTC.

This clone was counted once. The rearrangement joins TRBV9 to TRBJ1-2; 9 bases map to TRBD1. Germline values: CDR1 SGDLS, CDR2 YYNGEE. Germline trimming cut 4 bases from V and 5 bases from J; bases unmatched to any gene: 9. CDR3 length: 15 amino acids. This chain's CDR3 is CASSQPLQGAYGYTF. The CDR3 region has the DNA TGTGCCAGCAGCCAACCTCTACAGGGGGCGTATGGCTACACCTTC.